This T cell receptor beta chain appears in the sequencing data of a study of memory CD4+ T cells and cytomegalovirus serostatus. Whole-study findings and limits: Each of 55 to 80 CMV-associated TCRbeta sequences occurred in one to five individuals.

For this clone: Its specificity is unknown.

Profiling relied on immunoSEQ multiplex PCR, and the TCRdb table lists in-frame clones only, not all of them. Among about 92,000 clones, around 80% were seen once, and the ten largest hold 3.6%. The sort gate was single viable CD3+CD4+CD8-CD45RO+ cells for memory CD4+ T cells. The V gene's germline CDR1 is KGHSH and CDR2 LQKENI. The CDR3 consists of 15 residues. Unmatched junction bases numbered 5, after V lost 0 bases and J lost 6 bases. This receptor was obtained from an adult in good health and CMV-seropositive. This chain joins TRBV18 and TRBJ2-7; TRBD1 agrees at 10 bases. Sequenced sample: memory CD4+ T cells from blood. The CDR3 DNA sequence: TGTGCCAGCTCACCACCATCGGGACAGGGGTTCGAGCAGTACTTC. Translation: CASSPPSGQGFEQYF.